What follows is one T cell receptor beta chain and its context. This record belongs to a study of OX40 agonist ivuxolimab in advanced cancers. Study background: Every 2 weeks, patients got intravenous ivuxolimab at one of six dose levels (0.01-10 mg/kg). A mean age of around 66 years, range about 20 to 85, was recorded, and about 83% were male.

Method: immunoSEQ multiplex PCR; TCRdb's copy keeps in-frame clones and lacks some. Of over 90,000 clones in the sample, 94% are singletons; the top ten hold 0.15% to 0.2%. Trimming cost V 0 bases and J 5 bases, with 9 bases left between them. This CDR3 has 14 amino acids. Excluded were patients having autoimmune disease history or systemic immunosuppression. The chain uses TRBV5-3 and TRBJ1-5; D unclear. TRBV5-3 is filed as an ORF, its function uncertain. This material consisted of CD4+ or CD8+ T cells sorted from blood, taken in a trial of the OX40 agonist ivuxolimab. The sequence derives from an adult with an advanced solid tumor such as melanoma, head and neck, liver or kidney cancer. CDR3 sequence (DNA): TGTGCCAGAAGCTTGGCTGGTGGTTATCAGCCCCAGCATTTT. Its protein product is CARSLAGGYQPQHF.